Shown below are 10 T cell receptor beta chains from a single sample sequenced in a study of T cells in Graves' hyperthyroidism and ophthalmopathy. RNA transcripts were the template for amplifying TCR beta CDR3 regions. An initial round of RT-PCR targeting the TCR CDR3 relied on the HTBI primer set. TCRdb ran MiXCR on the multiplex PCR reads and lists one entry per CDR3 protein. The sample has nearly 600,000 distinct CDR3 sequences, approximately 15% seen once. The specimen was blood. These receptors all stem from a woman between 18 and 29 years old with Graves' ophthalmopathy.

J is TRBJ1-1 and V is TRBV6-1; no clear D gene. Germline CDR1 is MNHNS and CDR2 is SASEGT. CDR3 length equals 14 residues. V lost 6 bases and J 1 base, leaving 12 bases between the germline ends. The CDR3 DNA follows: TGTGCCAGCAGCGGAGAAATAAGGAACACTGAAGCTTTCTTT. The encoded protein is CASSGEIRNTEAFF.

This clonotype was picked up many times. CDR3 loop: CASSLGDRRSYNEQFF. The CDR3 DNA reads TGTGCCAGCAGCTTAGGGGACAGACGCTCCTACAATGAGCAGTTCTTC. The rearrangement links TRBV7-9 to TRBJ2-1; 7 bases align to TRBD1. This CDR3 is built from 16 residues. Germline lookup yields CDR1 SEHNR and CDR2 FQNEAQ (reference sequence). V was pared by 1 base and J by 0 bases, with 3 bases of the junction left unmatched.

This clonotype was seen at least ten times. The chain combines TRBV7-9 with TRBJ2-3; D is possibly TRBD1 or TRBD2 (5 bases each). Per the germline V gene, CDR1 is SEHNR and CDR2 is FQNEAQ (reference sequence). This CDR3 has 12 residues. Trimming removed 6 bases at V and 6 bases at J, with 10 bases between. CDR3 sequence: CASRRGGDTQYF. Here the CDR3 DNA reads TGTGCCAGCAGGAGGGGCGGGGATACGCAGTATTTT.

This clonotype was counted at least ten times. The chain carries TRBV6-2 or TRBV6-3 and TRBJ1-1; D not resolved. Germline CDR1 and CDR2: MNHEY and SVGEGT. This CDR3 has 13 amino acids. Deletions cut 8 bases from V and 4 bases from J, with 14 bases between. CDR3 sequence (DNA): TGTGCCAGCTACGCGGGTCCCTTCACTGAAGCTTTCTTT. This gives the protein CASYAGPFTEAFF.

V is TRBV2 and J is TRBJ2-5, with 10 bases identical to TRBD2. This CDR3 has 13 amino acids. V dropped 4 bases and J dropped 4; count of bases not matched to a gene: 0. CDR1 and CDR2 from the germline V gene are SNHLY and FYNNEI. CDR3 sequence: CASSGTSGETQYF. Here the CDR3 DNA reads TGTGCCAGCAGTGGGACTAGCGGAGAGACCCAGTACTTC.

This clonotype was counted ten times or more. The rearrangement uses TRBV27 and TRBJ2-7; no firm D call. The germline V and J ends were trimmed by 6 bases and 4 bases, with 16 bases remaining between them. This CDR3 contains 14 residues. The germline V gene encodes CDR1 MNHEY and CDR2 SMNVEV (reference sequence). CDR3 sequence: CASSPGQITYEQYF. As DNA, the CDR3 is TGTGCCAGCAGCCCCGGGCAAATAACGTACGAGCAGTACTTC.

The J gene is TRBJ2-1, the V gene TRBV20-1; 9 bases match TRBD2. V shed 5 bases, J shed 4 bases, and the junction held 9 bases outside the gene matches. From germline, CDR1 is DFQATT and CDR2 SNEGSKA (reference sequence). The CDR3 has 15 residues. The CDR3 DNA reads TGCAGTGCTTCCCCTCTAGCGGGACGGTACAATGAGCAGTTCTTC. Its translation: CSASPLAGRYNEQFF.

Remarks on this clonotype: A much larger clone differs from this one at a single base, so this may be a read error. The J gene is TRBJ2-3, the V gene TRBV6-5; D is perhaps TRBD1 (5 bases). This CDR3 comprises 13 residues. Germline V gene lookup returns CDR1 MNHEY and CDR2 SVGAGI. The DNA of the CDR3 is TGTGCCAGCAGTTCCCCAGGGCCAGATACGCAGTGTTTT. Encoded protein: CASSSPGPDTQCF.

This clonotype was detected many times. The genes are TRBV28 and TRBJ2-7; TRBD2 matches at 9 bases. CDR3 length: 15 residues. Trimming removed 3 bases from V and 4 bases from J; junction bases left unmatched: 7. Germline CDR1 is MDHEN and CDR2 is SYDVKM. CDR3 sequence reads: CASSFTSGSSYEQYF. Written as DNA, the CDR3 is TGTGCCAGCAGTTTTACTAGCGGGTCATCGTACGAGCAGTACTTC.

This clonotype was seen at least ten times. The chain is built from TRBV12-3 or TRBV12-4 and TRBJ1-1; unclear D gene. The CDR3 is made up of 13 amino acids. V dropped 10 bases and J dropped 3 bases, with 15 bases sitting between them. The chain's CDR3 is CAIDIGQDTEAFF. The DNA of the CDR3 is TGTGCCATCGACATTGGCCAGGACACTGAAGCTTTCTTT.